These 10 T cell receptor beta chains were sequenced from one sample in a study of blood T cell repertoires in COVID-19. Produced via immunoSEQ multiplex PCR; TCRdb's table is partial and in-frame only. The table lists roughly 100,000 clones, about 80% of them singletons. The sequencing sample was made of peripheral blood. These receptor sequences come from a human donor in a cohort sampled during active COVID-19.

V gene TRBV13 combines with J gene TRBJ2-3; unclear D gene. The V end lost 1 base, the J end lost 3 bases, and 5 bases lay between the germline ends. CDR1 is PRHDT and CDR2 is FYEKMQ in the germline V gene (reference sequence). The CDR3 is 13 amino acids. This CDR3 is CASSLVQTDTQYF. DNA for the CDR3: TGTGCCAGCAGCTTAGTACAGACAGATACGCAGTATTTT.

This clone was detected a few times. The chain is built from TRBV7-2 and TRBJ1-2, with 7 bases identical to TRBD1. Germline V lookup: CDR1 SGHTA, CDR2 FQGNSA. The J segment lost 3 bases and the V segment lost 5 bases, leaving 3 bases of the junction unmatched. The length of the CDR3 is 13 residues. CDR3 protein: CASSMDRYYGYTF. CDR3 sequence (DNA): TGTGCCAGCAGCATGGACAGGTACTATGGCTACACCTTC.

The rearrangement uses TRBV4-1 and TRBJ2-3, with 12 nucleotides matching TRBD2. The germline V gene has CDR1 MGHRA and CDR2 YSYEKL. After removal of 1 base from V and 2 bases from J, the junction contained 1 base not matched to a gene. This CDR3 has 16 amino acids. For the CDR3, the DNA is TGCGCCAGCAGCCAAGCTAGCGGGGGGGCCACAGATACGCAGTATTTT. This encodes CASSQASGGATDTQYF.

The chain couples TRBV7-8 to TRBJ1-5; TRBD1 agrees at 8 bases. Trimming at V came to 1 base and at J to 6 bases, leaving 2 bases not matched to a gene. Germline-derived CDR1 and CDR2 are SGHVS and FQNEAQ. The CDR3 has 14 residues. CDR3 sequence (DNA): TGTGCCAGCAGCTTAGAAACAGGGGGTCAGCCCCAGCATTTT. This sequence encodes CASSLETGGQPQHF.

This chain links TRBV6-2 or TRBV6-3 with TRBJ2-7, with D possibly being TRBD1 (6 bases). Trimming removed 5 bases from V and 4 bases from J, with 15 bases in between. This CDR3 is 14 amino acids long. The germline V gene encodes CDR1 MNHEY and CDR2 SVGEGT. In DNA form, the CDR3 reads TGTGCCAGCAGTCCAACCGGGACACTGTACGAGCAGTACTTC. Translated, it gives CASSPTGTLYEQYF.

The sample holds a few counts of this clone. The rearrangement uses TRBV9 and TRBJ2-3; 9 nucleotides line up with TRBD1. Trimming at V came to 4 bases and at J to 1 base, leaving 7 bases not matched to a gene. The CDR3 length is 16 residues. Germline loops: CDR1 SGDLS, CDR2 YYNGEE. CDR3 loop: CASSLRQGGGTDTQYF. CDR3 bases: TGTGCCAGCAGCTTAAGACAGGGGGGTGGCACAGATACGCAGTATTTT.

This chain connects TRBV27 to TRBJ1-5; possible D gene TRBD1, 6 bases. Germline V lookup: CDR1 MNHEY, CDR2 SMNVEV (reference sequence). The V gene lost 3 bases and the J gene lost 0 bases, with 9 bases spanning the gap. The CDR3 length is 15 residues. This chain's CDR3 is CASSFNRDSNQPQHF. The CDR3 DNA sequence: TGTGCCAGCAGTTTTAACAGGGATAGCAATCAGCCCCAGCATTTT.

The genes are TRBV27 and TRBJ2-7; D not certain. The ends were cut back, 8 bases at V and 6 bases at J, with 17 bases in the middle. Germline V gene data show CDR1 as MNHEY and CDR2 as SMNVEV (reference sequence). The CDR3 spans 13 residues. CDR3 nucleotides: TGTGCCAGCCAGACTCAACCCGTGGGCGAGCAGTACTTC. Protein: CASQTQPVGEQYF.

The V gene is TRBV7-2, the J gene TRBJ2-5; 8 nucleotides match TRBD1. The V gene's germline CDR1 is SGHTA and CDR2 FQGNSA. With V trimmed by 6 bases and J by 1 base, 16 bases remained unmatched. This CDR3 comprises 18 residues. CDR3 sequence reads: CASRHTPYRGARQETQYF. Written as DNA, the CDR3 is TGTGCCAGCAGGCACACCCCCTACAGGGGGGCGCGCCAAGAGACCCAGTACTTC.

This clone appeared a few times. J is TRBJ2-2 and V is TRBV6-1; D may be TRBD1 (5 bases). V lost 3 bases to trimming and J lost 7 bases, with 12 bases between them. Germline assignment: CDR1 MNHNS and CDR2 SASEGT. The CDR3 spans 14 residues. The chain's CDR3 is CASSDLRGNGELFF. The CDR3 DNA reads as TGTGCCAGCAGTGATCTTAGGGGAAACGGGGAGCTGTTTTTT.